Shown below are 2 T cell receptor beta chains from a single sample sequenced in a study of blood T cell repertoires in COVID-19. TCRdb's copy holds only in-frame clones and misses some; the assay was immunoSEQ multiplex PCR. Here the sample spans about 270,000 clones, more than 75% being singletons. Sample: PBMCs or T cells enriched from blood (not recorded which). The receptors were sampled from a woman between 55 and 75 years old in a cohort exposed to, infected with or recovered from COVID-19 (not recorded which).

The chain links TRBV6-5 to TRBJ2-1; 12 bases fit TRBD2. The CDR3 totals 16 residues. Per the germline V gene, CDR1 is MNHEY and CDR2 is SVGAGI. V trimming: 1 base; J trimming: 5 bases; junction bases outside the gene matches: 3. The CDR3 loop reads CASSYYLAGGHNEQFF. DNA for the CDR3: TGTGCCAGCAGTTACTACCTAGCGGGAGGGCACAATGAGCAGTTCTTC.

The rearrangement joins TRBV2 to TRBJ2-7; 9 bases are a match to TRBD1. The trim removed 7 bases at V and 9 bases at J, leaving 13 bases unmatched. Germline values: CDR1 SNHLY, CDR2 FYNNEI. This CDR3 contains 14 residues. The CDR3 sequence is CASTEGQGSPGQYF. For the CDR3, the DNA is TGTGCCAGCACCGAGGGACAGGGATCTCCCGGGCAGTACTTC.